The present T cell receptor beta chain was sequenced within a study of T-cell reconstitution after alpha-beta-depleted transplantation in children. Preparation of the TCRbeta library used unique molecular identifiers. One entry per CDR3 protein, called by TCRdb with MiXCR from the PCR reads. The table records some 500,000 distinct CDR3 sequences, 30% to 35% of them present only once. The CDR3 runs to 16 residues. V lost 0 bases and J lost 7; bases outside the gene matches: 8. Germline V gene lookup returns CDR1 KGHSH and CDR2 LQKENI. This sample comprised PBMCs from the stem cell graft donor, obtained from the stem cell graft. The rearrangement joins TRBV18 to TRBJ1-2; 10 nucleotides agree with TRBD1. The receptor comes from a human donor who donated a stem cell graft to a child with aplastic anemia. CDR3 loop: CASSPPSTGGLGGYTF. In nucleotides, the CDR3 is TGTGCCAGCTCACCACCGTCGACAGGGGGCCTCGGTGGCTACACCTTC.